These 32 T cell receptor beta chains were all obtained from the same sample, sequenced in a study of cytomegalovirus exposure and HLA in healthy donors. PCR used 60 Vbeta primers and 13 Jbeta primers. Profiled with immunoSEQ multiplex PCR; TCRdb holds only in-frame clones, not every one. The sample contains 150,000 to 200,000 clones, 81% of which appear only once. Sample: PBMCs. These receptors all stem from a man aged 50 to 59 in good health and CMV-seronegative.

The chain is built from TRBV30 and TRBJ2-2, with D perhaps matching TRBD1 (6 bases). Trimming shortened V by 3 bases and J by 1 base, and 9 bases separated the two germline ends. The CDR3 has 14 residues. Germline V gene data show CDR1 as GTSNPN and CDR2 as SVGIG (reference sequence). The CDR3 region is CAWRKTGNTGELFF. CDR3 coding DNA: TGTGCCTGGAGAAAGACAGGGAACACCGGGGAGCTGTTTTTT.

The chain joins TRBV7-2 to TRBJ1-5, with 7 positions matching TRBD1. The J segment lost 3 bases and the V segment lost 1 base, leaving 3 bases of the junction unmatched. CDR3 length equals 15 residues. Looked up from germline, CDR1 is SGHTA and CDR2 is FQGNSA. The CDR3 loop reads CASSLGQGLNQPQHF. The CDR3 coding sequence is TGTGCCAGCAGCTTAGGACAGGGCCTCAATCAGCCCCAGCATTTT.

The chain carries TRBV11-2 and TRBJ2-1, with 11 bases that match TRBD2. The V and J ends lost 4 bases and 9 bases, in that order; junction bases with no gene match: 8. Germline V gene sequence: CDR1 SGHAT, CDR2 FQNNGV. CDR3 length: 15 amino acids. CDR3 nucleotide sequence: TGTGCCAGCAGCTACCCAGTAGCGGGGGGGCGTGAGCAGTTCTTC. Its protein product is CASSYPVAGGREQFF.

This chain joins TRBV10-1 and TRBJ2-1; D remains ambiguous. V was pared by 2 bases and J by 7 bases, with 12 bases between. The CDR3 length is 14 residues. Germline lookup yields CDR1 WNHNN and CDR2 SYGVQD (reference sequence). The CDR3 reads CASSERLPSNEQFF. As DNA, the CDR3 is TGCGCCAGCAGTGAGAGACTCCCGAGTAATGAGCAGTTCTTC.

The chain is built from TRBV7-9 and TRBJ2-2, with 8 bases that match TRBD1. The V gene's germline CDR1 is SEHNR and CDR2 FQNEAQ (reference sequence). The J segment lost 8 bases and the V segment lost 5 bases, leaving 4 bases of the junction unmatched. The length of the CDR3 is 13 residues. Written as DNA, the CDR3 is TGTGCCAGCAGCGAGACAGGGGCGGGGGAGCTGTTTTTT. This codes for CASSETGAGELFF.

The chain carries TRBV18 and TRBJ1-1, with D uncertain. The CDR3 length is 15 residues. Looked up from germline, CDR1 is KGHSH and CDR2 is LQKENI. V lost 6 bases, J lost 0 bases, and 14 bases lay in between. In nucleotides, the CDR3 is TGTGCCAGCTCCCCAGGTAGGGAGCTGAACACTGAAGCTTTCTTT. Amino acids: CASSPGRELNTEAFF.

This chain joins TRBV6-5 and TRBJ2-7; a possible D gene is TRBD1 (6 bases). Deletions cut 6 bases from V and 5 bases from J, with 11 bases between. Germline CDR1 is MNHEY and CDR2 is SVGAGI. The CDR3 is 12 residues long. The DNA of the CDR3 is TGTGCCAGCAGGCGCAGGGGCGACGAGCAGTACTTC. Its protein product is CASRRRGDEQYF.

In its sample, this clone was seen once. The V call is TRBV4-2, the J call TRBJ2-7; D is possibly TRBD1 (7 bases). Germline assignment: CDR1 LGHNA and CDR2 YNFKEQ. V lost 4 bases and J lost 7, with 20 bases in between. The CDR3 contains 15 residues. The CDR3 DNA reads as TGTGCCAGCAGCCGAGGTAGGGGGCAGGGAGGAGAGCAGTACTTC. Protein sequence: CASSRGRGQGGEQYF.

The gene calls are TRBV5-6 and TRBJ2-4; 7 bases map to TRBD2. The germline V gene encodes CDR1 SGHDT and CDR2 YYEEEE. The CDR3 totals 17 residues. Germline trimming cut 0 bases from V and 8 bases from J; bases unmatched to any gene: 14. The CDR3: CASSLDGAGEWMDIQYF. CDR3 sequence (DNA): TGTGCCAGCAGCTTGGATGGCGCGGGGGAGTGGATGGACATTCAGTACTTC.

This chain joins TRBV7-9 and TRBJ1-1; 7 bases are a match to TRBD1. Germline assignment: CDR1 SEHNR and CDR2 FQNEAQ (reference sequence). The ends lost 6 bases at V and 4 bases at J; junction bases unmatched: 5. This CDR3 spans 13 amino acids. The CDR3 nucleotides are TGTGCCAGCAGTCCTACAGGGGCCACTGAAGCTTTCTTT. This translates into CASSPTGATEAFF. Full variable domain (rest looked up from reference TRBV7-9 and TRBJ1-1): DTGVSQNPRHKITKRGQNVTFRCDPISEHNRLYWYRQTLGQGPEFLTYFQNEAQLEKSRLLSDRFSAERPKGSFSTLEIQRTEQGDSAMYLCASSPTGATEAFFGQGTRLTVV.

The chain combines TRBV4-2 with TRBJ1-2, with TRBD1 identical over 9 bases. The V and J ends lost 4 bases and 1 base, in that order; junction bases with no gene match: 10. Germline V gene lookup returns CDR1 LGHNA and CDR2 YNFKEQ. This CDR3 comprises 17 residues. The CDR3 DNA sequence: TGTGCCAGCAGCCTGACGGGACAGGGCGCCAATAACTATGGCTACACCTTC. Translation gives CASSLTGQGANNYGYTF.

The V gene is TRBV9, the J gene TRBJ2-1; TRBD1 is a possible D gene (5 bases). Germline V gene sequence: CDR1 SGDLS, CDR2 YYNGEE. V shed 4 bases and J shed 0 bases, with 11 bases lying between them. This CDR3 has 15 residues. The CDR3 DNA follows: TGTGCCAGCAGCCAGGGTGCGTCCTCCTACAATGAGCAGTTCTTC. It specifies CASSQGASSYNEQFF.

The V and J genes are TRBV7-2 and TRBJ2-7; no clear D gene. Germline loops: CDR1 SGHTA, CDR2 FQGNSA. The germline V and J ends were trimmed by 4 bases and 1 base, with 8 bases remaining between them. CDR3 length equals 13 residues. The CDR3 bases are TGTGCCAGCAGCTCCCCCGGGTCCTACGAGCAGTACTTC. It encodes CASSSPGSYEQYF.

This clone came up a few times. This chain uses TRBV5-4 with TRBJ2-2; TRBD1 matches at 8 bases. CDR1 and CDR2 (germline): SGHNT, YYREEE (reference sequence). The CDR3 is made up of 13 amino acids. V lost 5 bases and J lost 9; bases outside the gene matches: 6. In nucleotides, the CDR3 is TGTGCCAGCAGTGTGGACAGGGAACGGGAGCTGTTTTTT. This codes for CASSVDRERELFF.

The gene calls are TRBV4-3 and TRBJ2-1, with 12 nucleotides matching TRBD2. The germline gives CDR1 LGHNA, CDR2 YSLEER. V dropped 1 base and J dropped 6; count of bases not matched to a gene: 7. The CDR3 is made up of 17 amino acids. This chain's CDR3 is CASSQAHGTSGPNEQFF. Here the CDR3 DNA reads TGCGCCAGCAGCCAAGCTCATGGGACTAGCGGGCCCAATGAGCAGTTCTTC.

This chain uses TRBV5-4 with TRBJ2-1; tentatively, D is TRBD2 (6 bases). This CDR3 has 17 residues. In germline, CDR1 is SGHNT, CDR2 YYREEE (reference sequence). V lost 5 bases, J lost 4 bases, and 22 bases lay in between. Written as DNA, the CDR3 is TGTGCCAGCAGGCCAAGGGGAGGCGGGCCTGGATACAATGAGCAGTTCTTC. Its translation: CASRPRGGGPGYNEQFF.

A single count supports this clone. The rearrangement joins TRBV19 to TRBJ1-1; perhaps TRBD1 as D (6 bases). V lost 7 bases to trimming and J lost 6 bases, with 15 bases between them. Germline-derived CDR1 and CDR2 are LNHDA and SQIVND (reference sequence). The CDR3 has 13 amino acids. The CDR3 sequence: CASTAPQGSEAFF. Written as DNA, the CDR3 is TGTGCCAGTACCGCTCCACAGGGATCTGAAGCTTTCTTT.

This chain connects TRBV7-2 to TRBJ2-7, with D tentatively TRBD2 (7 bases). The CDR3 totals 13 residues. The germline gives CDR1 SGHTA, CDR2 FQGNSA. Trimming pared 5 bases from V and 4 bases from J, leaving 12 bases between. The CDR3 DNA sequence: TGTGCCAGCAGCCCCGAGGGGGGGTACGAGCAGTACTTC. Its translation: CASSPEGGYEQYF.

The V call is TRBV7-9, the J call TRBJ2-5, with D possibly matching TRBD2 (6 bases). The germline V gene encodes CDR1 SEHNR and CDR2 FQNEAQ (reference sequence). Trimming took 4 bases from V and 1 from J, leaving 13 bases between them. The CDR3 contains 15 residues. CDR3 nucleotides: TGTGCCAGCAGCTCACCGGGACTGCTCCAAGAGACCCAGTACTTC. Its protein is CASSSPGLLQETQYF.

J is TRBJ1-3 and V is TRBV27; D unclear. This CDR3 comprises 16 residues. V was pared by 2 bases and J by 2 bases, with 13 bases between. CDR1 is MNHEY, CDR2 SMNVEV, per germline (reference sequence). CDR3 loop: CASSLPGGQAGNTIYF. CDR3 DNA sequence: TGTGCCAGCAGTTTACCAGGTGGGCAGGCTGGAAACACCATATATTTT.

A word on this clone: Germline and junction disagree at one end, which may indicate a read error. The V and J genes are TRBV7-6 and TRBJ1-6, with unresolved D. This CDR3 has 14 amino acids. Germline V gives CDR1 SGHVS, CDR2 FNYEAQ. CDR3 protein: CASSSEDGIPPPHF. CDR3 bases: TGTGCCAGCAGCTCCGAAGACGGGATTCCACCCCCCCACTTT.

The chain joins TRBV5-6 to TRBJ1-5; a weak D match, TRBD1 (5 bases). The V gene lost 4 bases and the J gene lost 0 bases, with 11 bases spanning the gap. CDR1 and CDR2 from the germline V gene are SGHDT and YYEEEE. This CDR3 is 15 amino acids long. This CDR3 reads CASSLRQISNQPQHF. CDR3 nucleotide sequence: TGTGCCAGCAGCCTTCGACAGATTAGCAATCAGCCCCAGCATTTT.

The CDR3 DNA is TGTGCCTGGAGTGTACTCGGGATCCGGGAGGCCCAGTACTTC. It codes for CAWSVLGIREAQYF. This chain connects TRBV30 to TRBJ2-5; 7 bases agree with TRBD2. CDR1 is GTSNPN, CDR2 SVGIG, per germline (reference sequence). Trimming cost V 0 bases and J 9 bases; bases outside gene matches: 10. The CDR3 runs 14 residues. Filled out from reference TRBV30 and TRBJ2-5, the complete variable domain reads SQTIHQWPATLVQPVGSPLSLECTVEGTSNPNLYWYRQAAGRGLQLLFYSVGIGQISSEVPQNLSASRPQDRQFILSSKKLLLSDSGFYLCAWSVLGIREAQYFGPGTRLLVL.

The rearrangement joins TRBV6-5 to TRBJ2-5, with a tentative D call TRBD2 (7 bases). Trimming took off 2 bases at V and 7 bases at J, with 11 bases between the two ends. CDR3 size: 13 residues. Germline V gene sequence: CDR1 MNHEY, CDR2 SVGAGI. As DNA, the CDR3 is TGTGCCAGCAGTTACCAGAGGGGGGGGACCCAGTACTTC. This sequence encodes CASSYQRGGTQYF.

The chain is built from TRBV11-2 and TRBJ2-7; 11 nucleotides match TRBD1. Germline V lookup: CDR1 SGHAT, CDR2 FQNNGV. The CDR3 has 16 residues. With 5 bases clipped from V and 2 bases from J, the junction kept 8 bases outside the gene matches. The CDR3 region is CASSLTGTGGTYEQYF. The DNA of the CDR3 is TGTGCCAGCAGCCTGACGGGGACAGGGGGAACCTACGAGCAGTACTTC. The full variable domain, its missing parts supplied by reference TRBV11-2 and TRBJ2-7, is EAGVAQSPRYKIIEKRQSVAFWCNPISGHATLYWYQQILGQGPKLLIQFQNNGVVDDSQLPKDRFSAERLKGVDSTLKIQPAKLEDSAVYLCASSLTGTGGTYEQYFGPGTRLTVT.

J is TRBJ2-5 and V is TRBV19; 10 bases fit TRBD1. Germline loops: CDR1 LNHDA, CDR2 SQIVND (reference sequence). CDR3 length: 14 residues. Losses at the gene ends were 5 bases for V and 4 bases for J; bases not matched to a gene: 4. In nucleotides, the CDR3 is TGTGCCAGTAGTCCGGGACAGGGGAGAGAGACCCAGTACTTC. Its translation is CASSPGQGRETQYF.

This chain links TRBV28 with TRBJ2-7, with D possibly being TRBD1 (6 bases). Looked up from germline, CDR1 is MDHEN and CDR2 is SYDVKM. Trimming pared 4 bases from V and 2 bases from J, leaving 18 bases between. The CDR3 is 16 amino acids. In DNA, the CDR3 is TGTGCCAGCAGTTCTCCCGGGACACTCTCGGCCTACGAGCAGTACTTC. It specifies CASSSPGTLSAYEQYF.

The V and J genes are TRBV6-6 and TRBJ2-2; 8 bases are shared with TRBD1. The ends lost 6 bases at V and 8 bases at J; junction bases unmatched: 5. Germline values: CDR1 MNHNY, CDR2 SVGAGI (reference sequence). CDR3 length: 13 residues. The CDR3 region is CASSSGGRGELFF. The CDR3 DNA sequence: TGTGCCAGCAGCTCAGGGGGCAGGGGGGAGCTGTTTTTT.

The chain uses TRBV7-2 and TRBJ2-1; D perhaps matches TRBD1 (5 bases). The V gene lost 5 bases and the J gene lost 8 bases, with 13 bases spanning the gap. The CDR3 extends over 13 amino acids. Germline-derived CDR1 and CDR2 are SGHTA and FQGNSA. The CDR3 DNA is TGTGCCAGCAGCCAGGGATTACCTGATGAGCAGTTCTTC. This gives the protein CASSQGLPDEQFF.

J is TRBJ1-3 and V is TRBV13; no reliable D call. Trimming took 2 bases from V and 4 from J, leaving 9 bases between them. The germline CDR1 and CDR2 sequences are PRHDT and FYEKMQ (reference sequence). The CDR3 is 14 residues long. CDR3 coding DNA: TGTGCCAGCAGCTTACGGCTCGGGGGAAACACCATATATTTT. Amino acid sequence: CASSLRLGGNTIYF.

The rearrangement joins TRBV4-1 to TRBJ2-1; 8 bases fit TRBD2. Germline V CDR1 and CDR2: MGHRA, YSYEKL. V shed 0 bases and J 0 bases; nucleotides not matched to a gene: 4. CDR3 length equals 17 residues. The CDR3 nucleotides read TGCGCCAGCAGCCAAGATCGGGGGGGAAGCTCCTACAATGAGCAGTTCTTC. It encodes CASSQDRGGSSYNEQFF.

The chain has TRBV5-6 and TRBJ1-6; no reliable D call. Germline lookup yields CDR1 SGHDT and CDR2 YYEEEE. The V end was cut by 0 bases, the J end by 3 bases, with 7 bases between. The CDR3 length is 15 residues. The CDR3 DNA sequence: TGTGCCAGCAGCTTGGATTCAGGCTATAATTCACCCCTCCACTTT. Translating it yields CASSLDSGYNSPLHF.